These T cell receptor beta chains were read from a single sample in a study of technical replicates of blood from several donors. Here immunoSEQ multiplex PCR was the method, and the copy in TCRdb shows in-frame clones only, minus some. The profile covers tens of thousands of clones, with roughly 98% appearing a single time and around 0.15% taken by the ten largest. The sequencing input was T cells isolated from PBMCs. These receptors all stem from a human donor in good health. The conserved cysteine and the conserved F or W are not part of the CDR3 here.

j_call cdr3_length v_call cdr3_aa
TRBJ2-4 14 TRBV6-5 ASSYLQGGAKNIQY
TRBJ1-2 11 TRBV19 ASSPWTGYGYT
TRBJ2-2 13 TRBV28 ASSWGYQSTGELF
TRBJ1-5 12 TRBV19 ASSIVAGDQPQH
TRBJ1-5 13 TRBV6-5 ASRTGTGVDQPQH
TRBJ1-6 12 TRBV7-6 ASSFGSHNSPLH
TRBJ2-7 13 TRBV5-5 ASSPTTGGIAEQY
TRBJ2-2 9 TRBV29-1 SVQAIGELF
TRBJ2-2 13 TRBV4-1 ASSQQVPLTGELF
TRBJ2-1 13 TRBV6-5 ASSRNPGPSNEQF
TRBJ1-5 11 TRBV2 ASKLRQNQPQH
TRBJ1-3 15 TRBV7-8 ASSSKQGLSARNTIY
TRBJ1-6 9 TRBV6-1 ASSDGFALH
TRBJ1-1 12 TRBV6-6 ASRVYRENTEAF